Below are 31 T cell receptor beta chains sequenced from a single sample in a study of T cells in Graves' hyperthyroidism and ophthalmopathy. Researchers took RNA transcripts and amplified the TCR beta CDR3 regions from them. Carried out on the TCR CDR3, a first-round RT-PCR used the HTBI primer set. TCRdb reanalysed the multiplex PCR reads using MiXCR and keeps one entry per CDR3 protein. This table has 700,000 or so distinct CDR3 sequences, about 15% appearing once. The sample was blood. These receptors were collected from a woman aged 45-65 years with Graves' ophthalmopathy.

CDR3 coding DNA: TGTGCCAGCAGCGTAGTCAGACAGGTATACTACGAGCAGTACTTC. Translated: CASSVVRQVYYEQYF. This chain links TRBV7-2 with TRBJ2-7; D might be TRBD1 (6 bases). V was cut by 5 bases and J by 3 bases, with 17 bases left in between. CDR3 length equals 15 residues. Germline values: CDR1 SGHTA, CDR2 FQGNSA.

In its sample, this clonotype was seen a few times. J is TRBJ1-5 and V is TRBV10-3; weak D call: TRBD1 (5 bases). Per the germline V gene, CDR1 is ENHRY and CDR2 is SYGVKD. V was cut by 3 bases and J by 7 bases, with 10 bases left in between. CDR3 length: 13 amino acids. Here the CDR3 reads CAISDRRGQPQHF. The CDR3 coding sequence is TGTGCCATCAGTGACAGGAGGGGACAGCCCCAGCATTTT.

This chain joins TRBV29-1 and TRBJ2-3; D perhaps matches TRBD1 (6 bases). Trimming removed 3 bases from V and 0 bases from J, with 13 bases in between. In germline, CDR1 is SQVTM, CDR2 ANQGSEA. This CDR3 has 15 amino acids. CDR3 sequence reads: CSVDWTEISTDTQYF. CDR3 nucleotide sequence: TGCAGCGTTGACTGGACAGAAATTAGCACAGATACGCAGTATTTT.

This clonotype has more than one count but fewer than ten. CDR3 bases: TGTGCCAGCTCACGGGGTGGACACAATGAGCAGTTCTTC. It codes for CASSRGGHNEQFF. This sequence joins TRBV18 and TRBJ2-1; D is unresolved. The CDR3 consists of 13 residues. Trimming cost V 4 bases and J 5 bases, with 9 bases left between them. Germline CDR1 KGHSH, CDR2 LQKENI.

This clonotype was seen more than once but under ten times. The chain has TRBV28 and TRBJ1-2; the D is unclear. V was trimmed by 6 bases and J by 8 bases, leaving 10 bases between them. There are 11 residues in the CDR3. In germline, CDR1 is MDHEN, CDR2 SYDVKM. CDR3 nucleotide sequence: TGTGCCAGCAGGACCTTGGGCGGCTACACCTTC. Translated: CASRTLGGYTF.

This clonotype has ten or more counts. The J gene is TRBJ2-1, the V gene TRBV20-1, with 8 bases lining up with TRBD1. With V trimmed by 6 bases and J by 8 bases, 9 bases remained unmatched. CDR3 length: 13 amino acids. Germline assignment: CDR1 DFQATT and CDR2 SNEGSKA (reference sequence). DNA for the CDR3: TGCAGTGCCCCAGGGGGCGGAAGGTATGAGCAGTTCTTC. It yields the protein CSAPGGGRYEQFF.

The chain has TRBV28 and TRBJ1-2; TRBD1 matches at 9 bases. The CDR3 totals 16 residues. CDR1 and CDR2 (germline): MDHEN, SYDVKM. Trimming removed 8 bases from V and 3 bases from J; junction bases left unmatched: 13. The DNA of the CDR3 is TGTGCCAGCCAACTGAGGACAGGGGCTGAATACTATGGCTACACCTTC. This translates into CASQLRTGAEYYGYTF.

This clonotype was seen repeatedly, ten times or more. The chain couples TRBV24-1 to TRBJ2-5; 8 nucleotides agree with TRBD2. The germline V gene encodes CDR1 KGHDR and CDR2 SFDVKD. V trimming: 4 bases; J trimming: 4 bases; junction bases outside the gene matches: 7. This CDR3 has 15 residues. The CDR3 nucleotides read TGTGCCACCAGTGACCCTGGACTAGCTCGAGAGACCCAGTACTTC. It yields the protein CATSDPGLARETQYF.

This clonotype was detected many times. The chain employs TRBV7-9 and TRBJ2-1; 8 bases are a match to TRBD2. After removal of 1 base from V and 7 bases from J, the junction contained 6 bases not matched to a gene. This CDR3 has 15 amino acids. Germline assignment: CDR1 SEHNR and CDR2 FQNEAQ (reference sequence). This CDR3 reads CASSLDTGGRNEQFF. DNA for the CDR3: TGTGCCAGCAGCTTAGATACGGGAGGGCGGAATGAGCAGTTCTTC. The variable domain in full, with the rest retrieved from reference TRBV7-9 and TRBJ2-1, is DTGVSQNPRHKITKRGQNVTFRCDPISEHNRLYWYRQTLGQGPEFLTYFQNEAQLEKSRLLSDRFSAERPKGSFSTLEIQRTEQGDSAMYLCASSLDTGGRNEQFFGPGTRLTVL.

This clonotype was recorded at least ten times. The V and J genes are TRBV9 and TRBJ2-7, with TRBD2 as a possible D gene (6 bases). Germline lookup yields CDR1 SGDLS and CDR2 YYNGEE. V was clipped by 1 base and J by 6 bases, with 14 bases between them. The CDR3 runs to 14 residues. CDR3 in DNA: TGTGCCAGCAGCGTATTGGGACTCAATTCCGAGCAGTACTTC. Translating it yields CASSVLGLNSEQYF.

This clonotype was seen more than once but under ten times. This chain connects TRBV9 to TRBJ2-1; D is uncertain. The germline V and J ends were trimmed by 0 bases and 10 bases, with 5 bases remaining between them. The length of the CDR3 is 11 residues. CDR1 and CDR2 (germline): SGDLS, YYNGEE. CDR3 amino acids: CASSVDMEQFF. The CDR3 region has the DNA TGTGCCAGCAGCGTAGACATGGAGCAGTTCTTC.

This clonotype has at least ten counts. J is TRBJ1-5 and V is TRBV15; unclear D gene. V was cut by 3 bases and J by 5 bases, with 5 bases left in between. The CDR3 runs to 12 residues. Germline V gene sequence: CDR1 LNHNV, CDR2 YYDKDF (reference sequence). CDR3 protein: CATSRGYQPQHF. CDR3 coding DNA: TGTGCCACCAGCAGGGGATATCAGCCCCAGCATTTT.

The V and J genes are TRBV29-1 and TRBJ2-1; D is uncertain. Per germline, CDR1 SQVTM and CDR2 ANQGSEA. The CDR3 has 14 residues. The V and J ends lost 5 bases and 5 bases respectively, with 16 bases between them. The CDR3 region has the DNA TGCAGCGTTAGTCAGCGCCTCATAAACAATGAGCAGTTCTTC. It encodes CSVSQRLINNEQFF.

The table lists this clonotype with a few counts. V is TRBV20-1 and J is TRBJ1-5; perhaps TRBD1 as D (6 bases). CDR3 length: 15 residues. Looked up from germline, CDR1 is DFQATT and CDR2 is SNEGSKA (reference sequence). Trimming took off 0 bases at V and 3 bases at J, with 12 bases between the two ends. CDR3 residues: CSARDPTGSNQPQHF. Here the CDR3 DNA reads TGCAGTGCTAGAGACCCCACAGGGTCCAATCAGCCCCAGCATTTT.

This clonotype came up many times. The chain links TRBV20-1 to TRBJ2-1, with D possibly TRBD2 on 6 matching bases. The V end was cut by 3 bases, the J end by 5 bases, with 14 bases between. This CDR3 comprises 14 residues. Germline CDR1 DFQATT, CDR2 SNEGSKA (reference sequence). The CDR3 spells CSASRLARNNEQFF. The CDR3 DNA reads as TGCAGTGCTAGTCGGCTAGCGCGTAACAATGAGCAGTTCTTC.

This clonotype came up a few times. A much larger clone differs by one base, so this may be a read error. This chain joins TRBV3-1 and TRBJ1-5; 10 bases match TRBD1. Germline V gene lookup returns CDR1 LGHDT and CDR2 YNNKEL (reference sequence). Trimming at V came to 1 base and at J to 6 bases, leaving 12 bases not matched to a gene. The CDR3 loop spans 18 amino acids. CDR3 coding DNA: TGTGCCAGCAGCCAAGGGCTAGCCGGGACAGGGGTATTTCAGCCCCAGCATTTT. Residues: CASSQGLAGTGVFQPQHF.

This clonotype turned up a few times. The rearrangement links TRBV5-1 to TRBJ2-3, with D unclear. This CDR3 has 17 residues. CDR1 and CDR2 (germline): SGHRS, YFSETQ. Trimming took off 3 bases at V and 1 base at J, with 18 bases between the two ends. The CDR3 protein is CASSSPPGAQGTDTQYF. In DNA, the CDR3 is TGCGCCAGCAGCTCCCCCCCGGGTGCCCAGGGCACAGATACGCAGTATTTT.

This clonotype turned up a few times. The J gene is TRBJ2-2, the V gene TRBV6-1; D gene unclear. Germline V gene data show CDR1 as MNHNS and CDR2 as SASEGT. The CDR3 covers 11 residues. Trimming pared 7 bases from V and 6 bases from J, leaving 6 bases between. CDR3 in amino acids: CASTWSGELFF. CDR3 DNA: TGTGCCAGCACCTGGTCCGGGGAGCTGTTTTTT.

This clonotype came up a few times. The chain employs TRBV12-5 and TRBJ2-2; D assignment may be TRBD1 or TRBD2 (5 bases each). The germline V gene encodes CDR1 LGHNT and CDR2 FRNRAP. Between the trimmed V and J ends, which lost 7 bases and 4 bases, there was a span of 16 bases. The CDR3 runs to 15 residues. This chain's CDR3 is CASVFGRGGTGELFF. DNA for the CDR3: TGTGCTAGTGTTTTCGGCCGTGGGGGCACCGGGGAGCTGTTTTTT.

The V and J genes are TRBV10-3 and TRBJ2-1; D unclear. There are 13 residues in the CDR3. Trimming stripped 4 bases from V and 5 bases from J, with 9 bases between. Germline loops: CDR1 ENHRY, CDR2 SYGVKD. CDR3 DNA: TGTGCCATCAGTGGCAATGACGACAATGAGCAGTTCTTC. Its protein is CAISGNDDNEQFF.

CDR3 loop: CAREEGGATYNEQFF. CDR3 in DNA: TGTGCCAGAGAAGAAGGGGGCGCCACCTACAATGAGCAGTTCTTC. The genes are TRBV14 and TRBJ2-1; 7 positions agree with TRBD1. CDR1 SGHDN and CDR2 FVKESK come from the germline V gene. CDR3 size: 15 residues. Germline trimming cut 9 bases from V and 2 bases from J; bases unmatched to any gene: 10.

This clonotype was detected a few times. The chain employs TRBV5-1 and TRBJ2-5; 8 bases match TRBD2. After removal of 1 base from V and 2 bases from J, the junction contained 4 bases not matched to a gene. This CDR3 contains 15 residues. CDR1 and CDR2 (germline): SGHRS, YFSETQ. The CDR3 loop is CASSLPLAGQETQYF. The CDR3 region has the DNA TGCGCCAGCAGCTTGCCTCTAGCGGGTCAAGAGACCCAGTACTTC. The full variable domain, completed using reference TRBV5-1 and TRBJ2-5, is KAGVTQTPRYLIKTRGQQVTLSCSPISGHRSVSWYQQTPGQGLQFLFEYFSETQRNKGNFPGRFSGRQFSNSRSEMNVSTLELGDSALYLCASSLPLAGQETQYFGPGTRLLVL.

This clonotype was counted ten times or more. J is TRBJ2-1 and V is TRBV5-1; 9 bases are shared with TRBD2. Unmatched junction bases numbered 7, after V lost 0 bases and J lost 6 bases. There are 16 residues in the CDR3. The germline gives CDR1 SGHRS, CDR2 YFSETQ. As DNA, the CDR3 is TGCGCCAGCAGCTTGGAGGCGGGAGGGAGGAGCAATGAGCAGTTCTTC. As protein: CASSLEAGGRSNEQFF.

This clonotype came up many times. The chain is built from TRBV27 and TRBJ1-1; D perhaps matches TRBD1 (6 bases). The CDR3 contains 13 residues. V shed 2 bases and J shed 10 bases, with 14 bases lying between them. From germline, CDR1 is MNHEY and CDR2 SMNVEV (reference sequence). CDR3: CASSLGGGRGAFF. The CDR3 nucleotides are TGTGCCAGCAGTTTAGGTGGGGGGCGTGGAGCTTTCTTT.

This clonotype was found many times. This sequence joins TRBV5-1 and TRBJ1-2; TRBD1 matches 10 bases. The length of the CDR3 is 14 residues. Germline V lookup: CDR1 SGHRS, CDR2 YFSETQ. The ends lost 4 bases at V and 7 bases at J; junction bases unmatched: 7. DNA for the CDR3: TGCGCCAGCAGCGCCGGGACAGGGGCGGGTGGCTACACCTTC. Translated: CASSAGTGAGGYTF.

CDR3 nucleotide sequence: TGTGCCAGCAGCTTGGACAGGGGGCGTATGAACACCGGGGAGCTGTTTTTT. Translation: CASSLDRGRMNTGELFF. The chain recombines TRBV5-6 with TRBJ2-2; TRBD1 matches 9 bases. J gave up 1 base and V 0 bases, and 4 bases lay outside the gene matches. The V gene's germline CDR1 is SGHDT and CDR2 YYEEEE. The CDR3 has 17 amino acids.

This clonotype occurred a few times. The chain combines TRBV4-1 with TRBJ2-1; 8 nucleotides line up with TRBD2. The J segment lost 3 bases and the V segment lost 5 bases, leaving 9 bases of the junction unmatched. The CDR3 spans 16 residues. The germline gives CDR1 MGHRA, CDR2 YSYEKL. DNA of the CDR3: TGCGCCAGCAGCTTGACCCGGGAGGGTATCTACAATGAGCAGTTCTTC. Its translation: CASSLTREGIYNEQFF.

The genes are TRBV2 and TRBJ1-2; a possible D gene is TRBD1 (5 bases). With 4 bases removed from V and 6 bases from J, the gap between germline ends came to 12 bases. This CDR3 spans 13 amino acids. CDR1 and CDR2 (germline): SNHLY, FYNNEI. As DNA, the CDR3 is TGTGCCAGCAGTGGGGCAGGGAGGAATGGCTACACCTTC. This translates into CASSGAGRNGYTF.

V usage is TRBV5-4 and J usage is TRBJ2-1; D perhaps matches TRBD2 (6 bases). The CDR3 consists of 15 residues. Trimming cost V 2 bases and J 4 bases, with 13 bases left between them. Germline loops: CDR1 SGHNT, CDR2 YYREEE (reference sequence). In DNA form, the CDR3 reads TGTGCCAGCAGCTTCGGGGGAGCCCTTTACAATGAGCAGTTCTTC. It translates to CASSFGGALYNEQFF.

CDR3 DNA: TGTGCCTGGCGTGCGGGACAGTTAGGTTTGGCCAAAAACATTCAGTACTTC. This translates into CAWRAGQLGLAKNIQYF. The rearrangement joins TRBV30 to TRBJ2-4; perhaps TRBD1 as D (7 bases). This CDR3 has 17 amino acids. The V gene's germline CDR1 is GTSNPN and CDR2 SVGIG (reference sequence). Trimming took 5 bases from V and 1 from J, leaving 21 bases between them.

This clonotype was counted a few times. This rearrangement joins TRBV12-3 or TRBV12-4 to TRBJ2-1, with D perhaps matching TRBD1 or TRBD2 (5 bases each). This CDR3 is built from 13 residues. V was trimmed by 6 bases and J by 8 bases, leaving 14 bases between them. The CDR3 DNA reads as TGTGCCAGCAGGCGGGTCGGGGCCCATGAGCAGTTCTTC. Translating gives CASRRVGAHEQFF.